This T cell receptor (beta chain) stems from a study of T cell responses to AZD1222 COVID-19 vaccine (dated by TCRdb to the early 2020s). At the level of the whole study: Because spike-specific TCR depth and breadth did not differ between the two schedules, AZD1222 recipients who got a second dose at roughly 4 weeks were pooled with those who got a second dose at roughly 12 weeks. TCR sequencing covered fewer than 250 trial participants: 200 to 210 given two doses of AZD1222 and 26 given two doses of MenACWY control vaccine. Enrollment into the trials was organized by age into subgroups of 18-55, 56-69 and 70-plus years, and those subgroups contained about 150, 27 and 61 TCR-sequenced participants, respectively. Overall study outcomes, separate from this receptor: Because no day 14 peak-response samples were available, repertoires were characterized only after the peak T cell response. CD4 TCRs associated with the vaccine covered the entire spike protein, and the dominant responses were in regions 160-218 and 743-854. Reportedly, almost half of the unique spike-specific TCRs recognized epitopes lying outside the regions that are mutated in the B.1.351 and B.1.1.7 variants. Participants were mostly white British, with more females than males. The authors suggested clonal diversity may have been underestimated. Only six or seven AZD1222 recipients were SARS-CoV-2 seropositive at baseline, limiting conclusions about previously exposed vaccinees. In the small 56-69-year group, the increase in depth fell short of significance, most likely because of low power. A significant rise in spike-specific TCR breadth and depth was observed after two AZD1222 doses relative to day 0 and relative to MenACWY recipients.

On this clone: Its specific antigen is unknown. No much larger clonotype is one base removed from it; base qualities were not supplied.

The sample's time point label, in plain terms: baseline before first vaccination. Samples from vaccinated people were obtained from the UK trials COV001 and COV002, which included a single-blind randomized controlled phase 2/3 trial of AZD1222 (ChAdOx1 nCoV-19) in healthy adults. For TCRbeta chain sequencing, PBMC samples from trial participants were taken at day 0 and at day 28 after the second dose. V gives up 6 bases and J gives up 0 bases, and the segment between their germline ends measures 11 bases. CDR1 and CDR2 were assigned from the germline V gene as SGHTA and FQGNSA. The cysteine opens and the phenylalanine closes a CDR3 of 14 amino acids. The only DNA kept is the CDR3, 42 bases in frame from the first base. The CDR3 regions of human TCRbeta chains were subjected to immunosequencing. Regarding the original processing steps: TCRs in the repertoires were compared against a reference library of SARS-CoV-2-specific TCRs that had been generated with the MIRA antigen-specificity platform. Breadth was defined as the fraction of unique TCRs that were SARS-CoV-2-associated. Depth was defined as the fraction of total T cells that were SARS-CoV-2-associated. Each spike-specific TCR was assigned to its reactive spike region and to a CD4 or CD8 class using the MIRA data. Log10-transformed breadth and depth values were compared by one-way ANOVA with Sidak's multiple comparisons tests. TCRdb retrieved this table from immuneACCESS and kept in-frame rearrangements only. Not all clones are present; in checked studies, unresolved V genes account for under half, and no reason is known for the remainder. The V and J calls and clone size are taken from that table; D and trimming were inferred from the DNA. The sample table records more than 140,000 clones; roughly 88% of these occur just once. Of the sample, less than 2.5% is held by the ten largest clones.

The receptor's source is an adult in good health. The receptor chain draws on TRBV7-2 and TRBJ2-5, with a tentative D call of TRBD1 or TRBD2, each matching 5 bases. This specimen was peripheral blood, taken on day 0 of AZD1222 vaccination. The CDR3 in this case is CASRWGTYQETQYF. The DNA sequence is TGTGCCAGCAGGTGGGGGACGTACCAAGAGACCCAGTACTTC.